The clone carrying this T cell receptor (beta chain) has ten or more counts. Its target is unknown. About 500 ng RNA was reverse transcribed with alpha and beta constant-region primers. Separate chain-specific third strand synthesis with multiplexing indices produced the alpha and beta libraries. The SP2 site served as the priming point for second strand synthesis. MiXCR, applied by TCRdb to the 5' RACE reads, yields one record per CDR3 protein. Counted here are approximately 8,700 distinct CDR3 sequences, approximately 7% occurring once; the ten biggest clones make up 36%. The data were obtained in a study of HIV-infected patients and healthy controls. General study points: The seeming recovery of the Gini index after therapy in HIV-infected patients vanished in size-matched data.

Trimming cost V 2 bases and J 2 bases; bases outside gene matches: 2. Germline CDR1 is SEHNR and CDR2 is FQNEAQ (reference sequence). The CDR3 runs 15 residues. No cell fractionation was done, so the repertoire covers all unsorted peripheral blood T cells. This chain joins TRBV7-9 and TRBJ2-3, with TRBD2 matching 9 bases. The sequence was collected from an adult with HIV infection. Sample: blood, taken before antiretroviral therapy. Here the CDR3 reads CASSLLAGLTDTQYF. The CDR3, as DNA: TGTGCCAGCAGCTTACTAGCGGGGCTCACAGATACGCAGTATTTT.